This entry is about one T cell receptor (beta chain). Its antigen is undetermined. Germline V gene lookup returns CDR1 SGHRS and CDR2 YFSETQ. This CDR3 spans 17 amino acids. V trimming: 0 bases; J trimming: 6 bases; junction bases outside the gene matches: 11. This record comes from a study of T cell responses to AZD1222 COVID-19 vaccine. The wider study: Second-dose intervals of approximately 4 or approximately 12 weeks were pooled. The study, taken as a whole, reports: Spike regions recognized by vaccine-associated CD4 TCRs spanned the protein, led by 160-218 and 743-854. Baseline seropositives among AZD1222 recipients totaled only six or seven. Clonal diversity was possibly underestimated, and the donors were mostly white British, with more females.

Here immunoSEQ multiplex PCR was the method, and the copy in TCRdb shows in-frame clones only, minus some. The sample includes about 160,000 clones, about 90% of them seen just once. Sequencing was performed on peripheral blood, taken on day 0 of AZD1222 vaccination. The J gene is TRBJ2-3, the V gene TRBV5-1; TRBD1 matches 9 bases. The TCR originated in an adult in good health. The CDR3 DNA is TGCGCCAGCAGCTTGGAAACCGCCGGGACAGGGATCGATACGCAGTATTTT. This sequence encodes CASSLETAGTGIDTQYF.